The rows below give T cell receptor beta chains drawn from one sample of a study of blood T cell repertoires in COVID-19. The protocol was immunoSEQ multiplex PCR, while the TCRdb copy is restricted to in-frame clones and leaves out a portion. The sample holds approximately 250,000 clones; over 80% are singletons and the top ten take around 5.5%. Sequencing was carried out using peripheral blood. These receptors originate from a human donor in a cohort sampled during active COVID-19. Each CDR3 is given with its conserved first and last residue. Each record gives: clone size, J gene, V gene, D gene, CDR3 protein, CDR3 DNA. A D gene is named only where the DNA matches it firmly. Size tells how often a clone was seen (once, few, many) or the class of an expanded clone, and some rows leave it out.

>-|TRBJ2-1|TRBV7-2|TRBD1
CASSPGTAVLGEQFF
TGTGCCAGCAGCCCAGGGACAGCGGTATTAGGTGAGCAGTTCTTC
>-|TRBJ1-6|TRBV12-3/TRBV12-4|-
CASNWASDSPLHF
TGTGCCAGCAATTGGGCATCCGATTCACCCCTCCACTTT
>few|TRBJ2-7|TRBV21-1|-
CASSKGMGTEEYEQYF
TGTGCCAGCAGCAAAGGAATGGGGACAGAGGAATACGAGCAGTACTTC
>-|TRBJ2-3|TRBV12-3/TRBV12-4|-
CASSQTDTQYF
TGTGCCAGCAGTCAGACAGATACGCAGTATTTT
>-|TRBJ2-1|TRBV4-2|TRBD2
CASSLRLAGGMDEQFF
TGTGCCAGCAGCCTACGACTAGCGGGAGGGATGGATGAGCAGTTCTTC
>once|TRBJ1-1|TRBV7-9|TRBD1
CASSLTRDRTNEAFF
TGTGCCAGCAGCTTAACCCGGGACAGGACCAATGAAGCTTTCTTT
>-|TRBJ1-2|TRBV19|-
CASSMGRAGNYGYTF
TGTGCCAGTAGTATGGGCAGGGCTGGAAACTATGGCTACACCTTC
>-|TRBJ2-7|TRBV5-1|TRBD2
CASSLKGTSVSYEQYF
TGCGCCAGCAGCTTGAAAGGGACTAGCGTCTCCTACGAGCAGTACTTC
>-|TRBJ2-7|TRBV5-1|-
CASSLAGVGYEQYF
TGCGCCAGCAGCTTGGCGGGGGTTGGGTACGAGCAGTACTTC
>-|TRBJ1-1|TRBV6-5|-
CASSYSETMNTEAFF
TGTGCCAGCAGTTACTCTGAGACAATGAACACTGAAGCTTTCTTT
>-|TRBJ2-3|TRBV18|TRBD2
CASSPPQTSGSTDTQYF
TGTGCCAGCTCACCACCTCAGACTAGCGGAAGCACAGATACGCAGTATTTT
>few|TRBJ2-7|TRBV6-5|-
CASGTSGDGYEQYF
TGTGCCAGCGGCACCTCAGGGGACGGCTACGAGCAGTACTTC
>-|TRBJ2-2|TRBV4-2|TRBD2
CASSQDLLSSGMELFF
TGTGCCAGCAGCCAAGATCTTCTGTCTAGCGGGATGGAGCTGTTTTTT
>once|TRBJ2-3|TRBV5-1|-
CASSSDPRGDTQYF
TGCGCCAGCAGCTCCGACCCCCGAGGAGATACGCAGTATTTT
>-|TRBJ2-1|TRBV5-6|-
CASAPFERTYNEQFF
TGTGCCAGCGCTCCCTTTGAGCGAACCTACAATGAGCAGTTCTTC
>-|TRBJ2-3|TRBV6-6|TRBD2
CASSPVAGVGTDTQYF
TGTGCCAGCAGTCCGGTAGCGGGGGTCGGCACAGATACGCAGTATTTT
>-|TRBJ1-2|TRBV12-3/TRBV12-4|TRBD1
CASSRTGAYGYTF
TGTGCCAGCAGTAGGACAGGGGCCTATGGCTACACCTTC
>-|TRBJ2-3|TRBV19|-
CASEDGNTDTQYF
TGTGCCAGTGAGGACGGGAACACAGATACGCAGTATTTT
>-|TRBJ2-7|TRBV10-3|-
CAISAYTANSYEQYF
TGTGCCATCAGTGCTTACACAGCCAACTCCTACGAGCAGTACTTC
>-|TRBJ1-5|TRBV7-9|TRBD1
CASSSDRDPQHF
TGTGCCAGCAGCTCGGACAGGGATCCCCAGCATTTT
>-|TRBJ1-5|TRBV6-1|-
CASSEGPVNQPQHF
TGTGCCAGCAGTGAAGGGCCAGTAAATCAGCCCCAGCATTTT
>-|TRBJ1-2|TRBV11-2|-
CASSLGGRAYGYTF
TGTGCCAGCAGCTTAGGGGGCAGAGCCTATGGCTACACCTTC
>-|TRBJ1-5|TRBV7-3|-
CASSLTKGQPQHF
TGTGCCAGCAGCTTAACGAAGGGGCAGCCCCAGCATTTT
>-|TRBJ2-7|TRBV19|-
CASSIVRGIEQYF
TGTGCCAGTAGTATAGTCCGCGGGATCGAGCAGTACTTC
>-|TRBJ2-5|TRBV11-3|-
CASSPGRVPLQETQYF
TGTGCCAGCAGCCCTGGTCGCGTTCCCCTCCAAGAGACCCAGTACTTC
>-|TRBJ2-1|TRBV27|TRBD2
CASSPLPGTSGVSYNEQFF
TGTGCCAGCAGTCCACTACCCGGGACTAGCGGGGTCTCCTACAATGAGCAGTTCTTC
>-|TRBJ2-2|TRBV30|-
CASNPGLRDGELFF
TGTGCCTCAAACCCGGGACTCAGAGACGGGGAGCTGTTTTTT
>-|TRBJ1-6|TRBV6-5|TRBD1
CASSYSQGVGSPLHF
TGTGCCAGCAGTTACTCGCAGGGGGTCGGTTCACCCCTCCACTTT
>once|TRBJ1-4|TRBV25-1|-
CASSEWRGEGEKLFF
TGTGCCAGCAGTGAATGGAGGGGGGAGGGTGAAAAACTGTTTTTT
>many|TRBJ2-7|TRBV5-1|-
CASSSDTTTYEQYF
TGCGCCAGCAGCTCCGACACAACAACCTACGAGCAGTACTTC
>once|TRBJ1-1|TRBV19|TRBD1
CASSPYLDRVGVTEAFF
TGTGCCAGTAGCCCGTATTTGGACAGGGTAGGGGTAACTGAAGCTTTCTTT